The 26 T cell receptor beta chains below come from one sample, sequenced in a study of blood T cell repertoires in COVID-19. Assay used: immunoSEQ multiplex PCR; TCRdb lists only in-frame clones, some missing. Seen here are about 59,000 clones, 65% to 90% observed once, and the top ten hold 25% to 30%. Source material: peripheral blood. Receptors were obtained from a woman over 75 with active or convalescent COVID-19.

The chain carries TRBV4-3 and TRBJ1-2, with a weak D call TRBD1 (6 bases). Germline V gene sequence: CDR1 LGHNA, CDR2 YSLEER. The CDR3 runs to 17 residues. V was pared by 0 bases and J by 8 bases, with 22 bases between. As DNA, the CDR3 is TGCGCCAGCAGCCAAGATCTTAGGACAGAGGGGCCTCCCGGCTACACCTTC. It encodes CASSQDLRTEGPPGYTF.

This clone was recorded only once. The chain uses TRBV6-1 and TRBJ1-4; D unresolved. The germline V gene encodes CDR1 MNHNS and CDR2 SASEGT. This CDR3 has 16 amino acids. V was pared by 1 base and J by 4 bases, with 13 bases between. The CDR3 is CASSEVGGVLNEKLFF. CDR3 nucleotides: TGTGCCAGCAGTGAAGTAGGCGGGGTTCTTAATGAAAAACTGTTTTTT.

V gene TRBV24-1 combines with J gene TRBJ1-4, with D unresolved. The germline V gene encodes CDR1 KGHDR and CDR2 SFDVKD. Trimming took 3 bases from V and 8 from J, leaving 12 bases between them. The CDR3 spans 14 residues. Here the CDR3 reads CATSDNTFSEKLFF. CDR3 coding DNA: TGTGCCACCAGTGATAACACGTTTAGCGAAAAACTGTTTTTT.

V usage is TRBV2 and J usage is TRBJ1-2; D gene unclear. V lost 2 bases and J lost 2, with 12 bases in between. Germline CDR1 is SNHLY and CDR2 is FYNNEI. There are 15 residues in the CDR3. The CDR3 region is CASSESHRWNYGYTF. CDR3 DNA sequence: TGTGCCAGCAGTGAATCACACAGATGGAACTATGGCTACACCTTC.

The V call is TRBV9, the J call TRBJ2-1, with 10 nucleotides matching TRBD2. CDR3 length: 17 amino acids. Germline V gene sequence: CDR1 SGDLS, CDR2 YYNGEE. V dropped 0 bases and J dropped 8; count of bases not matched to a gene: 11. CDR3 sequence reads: CASSVGATSGATDEQFF. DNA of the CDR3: TGTGCCAGCAGCGTAGGGGCTACTAGCGGGGCGACGGATGAGCAGTTCTTC.

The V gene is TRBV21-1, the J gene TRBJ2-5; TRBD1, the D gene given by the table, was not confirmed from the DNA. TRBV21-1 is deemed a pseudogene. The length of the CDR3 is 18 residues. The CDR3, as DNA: TGTGCCAGCAGCAAAGAGGGACAGGGGGTGAGGGGAGAAGAGACCCAGTACTTC. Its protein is CASSKEGQGVRGEETQYF.

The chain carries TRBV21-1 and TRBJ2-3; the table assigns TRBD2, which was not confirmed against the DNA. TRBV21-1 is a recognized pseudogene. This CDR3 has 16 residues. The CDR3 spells CASSKEERGRSTTQYF. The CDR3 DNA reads TGTGCCAGCAGCAAAGAAGAGCGGGGGCGGTCTACTACGCAGTATTTT.

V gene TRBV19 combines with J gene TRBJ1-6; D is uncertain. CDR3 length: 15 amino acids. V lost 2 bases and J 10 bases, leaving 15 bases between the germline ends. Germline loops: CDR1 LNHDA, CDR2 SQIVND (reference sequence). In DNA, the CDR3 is TGTGCCAGTAGTATACGGACTCCTACCGGGTCACCCCTCCACTTT. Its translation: CASSIRTPTGSPLHF.

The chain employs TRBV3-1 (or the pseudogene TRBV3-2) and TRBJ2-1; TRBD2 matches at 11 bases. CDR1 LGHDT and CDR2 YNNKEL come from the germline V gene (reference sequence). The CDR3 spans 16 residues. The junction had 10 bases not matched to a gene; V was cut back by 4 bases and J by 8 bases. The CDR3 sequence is CASSPRGVAGGHEQFF. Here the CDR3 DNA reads TGTGCCAGCAGCCCCCGGGGGGTAGCGGGGGGGCATGAGCAGTTCTTC.

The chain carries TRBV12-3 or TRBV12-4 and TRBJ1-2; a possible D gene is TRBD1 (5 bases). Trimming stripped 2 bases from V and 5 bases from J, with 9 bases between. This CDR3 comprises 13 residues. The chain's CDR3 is CASSLLQGYGYTF. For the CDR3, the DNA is TGTGCCAGCAGTTTACTCCAGGGATATGGCTACACCTTC.

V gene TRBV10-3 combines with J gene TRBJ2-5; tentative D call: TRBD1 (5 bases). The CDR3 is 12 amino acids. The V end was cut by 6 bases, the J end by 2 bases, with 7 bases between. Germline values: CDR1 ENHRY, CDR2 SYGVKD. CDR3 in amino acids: CAISNRQETQYF. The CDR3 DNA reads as TGTGCCATCAGCAACAGGCAAGAGACCCAGTACTTC.

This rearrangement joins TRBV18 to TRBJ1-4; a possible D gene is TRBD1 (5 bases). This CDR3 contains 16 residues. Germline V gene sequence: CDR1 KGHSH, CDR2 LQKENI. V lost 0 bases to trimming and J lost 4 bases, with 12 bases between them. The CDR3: CASSPPDSGYNEKLFF. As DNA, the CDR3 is TGTGCCAGCTCACCACCCGACAGTGGTTATAATGAAAAACTGTTTTTT.

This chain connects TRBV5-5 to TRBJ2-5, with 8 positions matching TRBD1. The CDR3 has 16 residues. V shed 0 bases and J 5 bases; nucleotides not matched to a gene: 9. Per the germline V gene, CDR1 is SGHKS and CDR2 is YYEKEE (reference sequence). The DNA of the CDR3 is TGTGCCAGCAGCTTGGGCAGACAGGGGCCCGGGGAGACCCAGTACTTC. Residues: CASSLGRQGPGETQYF.

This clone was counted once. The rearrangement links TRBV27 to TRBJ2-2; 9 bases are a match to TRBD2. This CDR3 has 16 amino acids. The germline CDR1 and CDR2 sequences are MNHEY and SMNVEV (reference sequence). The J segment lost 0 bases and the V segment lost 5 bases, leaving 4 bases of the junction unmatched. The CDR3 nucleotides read TGTGCCAGCAGTCAAATAGCGGGGGCGAACACCGGGGAGCTGTTTTTT. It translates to CASSQIAGANTGELFF.

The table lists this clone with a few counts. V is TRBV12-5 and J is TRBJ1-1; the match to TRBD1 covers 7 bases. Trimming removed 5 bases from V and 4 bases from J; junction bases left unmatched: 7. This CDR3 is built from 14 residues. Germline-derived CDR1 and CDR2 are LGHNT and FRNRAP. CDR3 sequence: CASGPGTALTEAFF. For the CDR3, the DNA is TGTGCTAGTGGTCCTGGGACAGCTCTCACTGAAGCTTTCTTT. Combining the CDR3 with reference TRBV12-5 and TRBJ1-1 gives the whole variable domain DARVTQTPRHKVTEMGQEVTMRCQPILGHNTVFWYRQTMMQGLELLAYFRNRAPLDDSGMPKDRFSAEMPDATLATLKIQPSEPRDSAVYFCASGPGTALTEAFFGQGTRLTVV.

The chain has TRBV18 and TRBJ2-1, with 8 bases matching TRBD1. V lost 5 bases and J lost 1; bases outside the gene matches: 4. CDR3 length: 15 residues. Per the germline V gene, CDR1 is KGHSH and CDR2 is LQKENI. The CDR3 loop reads CASSGQGMSYNEQFF. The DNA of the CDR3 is TGTGCCAGCTCAGGACAGGGAATGTCCTACAATGAGCAGTTCTTC.

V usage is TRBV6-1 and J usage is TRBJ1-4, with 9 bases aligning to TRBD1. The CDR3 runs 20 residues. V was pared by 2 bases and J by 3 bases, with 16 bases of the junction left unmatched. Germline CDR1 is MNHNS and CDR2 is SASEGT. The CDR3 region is CASSETLGQGWGISNEKLFF. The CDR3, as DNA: TGTGCCAGCAGTGAAACCTTAGGACAGGGGTGGGGCATCTCTAATGAAAAACTGTTTTTT.

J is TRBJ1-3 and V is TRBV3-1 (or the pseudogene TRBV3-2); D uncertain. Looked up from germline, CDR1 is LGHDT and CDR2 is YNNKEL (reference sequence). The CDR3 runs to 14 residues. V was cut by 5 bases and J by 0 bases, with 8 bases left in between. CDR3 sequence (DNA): TGTGCCAGCAGCGAGGTTAGCTCTGGAAACACCATATATTTT. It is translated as CASSEVSSGNTIYF.

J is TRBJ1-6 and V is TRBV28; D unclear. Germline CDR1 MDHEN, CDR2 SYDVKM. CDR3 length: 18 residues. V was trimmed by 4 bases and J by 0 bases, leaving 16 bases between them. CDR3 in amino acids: CASSSQDMASSYNSPLHF. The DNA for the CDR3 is TGTGCCAGCAGTTCCCAAGATATGGCTAGCTCCTATAATTCACCCCTCCACTTT.

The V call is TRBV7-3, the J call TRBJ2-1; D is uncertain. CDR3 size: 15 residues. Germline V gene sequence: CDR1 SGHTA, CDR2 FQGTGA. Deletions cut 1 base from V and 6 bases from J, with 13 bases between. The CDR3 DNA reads TGTGCCAGCAGCTTAAGTACGGTGCCTCCCAATGAGCAGTTCTTC. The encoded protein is CASSLSTVPPNEQFF.

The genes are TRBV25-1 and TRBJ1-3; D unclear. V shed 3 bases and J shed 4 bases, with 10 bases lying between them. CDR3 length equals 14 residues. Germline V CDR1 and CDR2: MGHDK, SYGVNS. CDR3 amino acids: CASSDQSSGNTIYF. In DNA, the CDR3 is TGTGCCAGCAGTGATCAAAGTAGCGGAAACACCATATATTTT.

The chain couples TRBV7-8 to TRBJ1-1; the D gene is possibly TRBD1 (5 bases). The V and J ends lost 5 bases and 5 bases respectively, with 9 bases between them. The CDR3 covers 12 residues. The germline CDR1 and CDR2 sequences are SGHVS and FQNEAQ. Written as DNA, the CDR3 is TGTGCCAGCAGCCCAAGGACAACTGAAGCTTTCTTT. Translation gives CASSPRTTEAFF.

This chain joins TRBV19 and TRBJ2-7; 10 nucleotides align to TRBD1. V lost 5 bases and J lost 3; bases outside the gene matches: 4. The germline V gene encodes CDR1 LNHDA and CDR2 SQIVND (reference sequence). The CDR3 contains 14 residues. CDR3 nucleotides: TGTGCCAGTAGTGAAGGACAGGGGGGCTACGAGCAGTACTTC. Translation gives CASSEGQGGYEQYF.

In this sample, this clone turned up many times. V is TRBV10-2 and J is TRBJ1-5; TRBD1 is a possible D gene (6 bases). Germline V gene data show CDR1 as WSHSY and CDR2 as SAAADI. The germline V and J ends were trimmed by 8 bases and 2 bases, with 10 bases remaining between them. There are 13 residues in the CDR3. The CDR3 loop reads CASGDTRNQPQHF. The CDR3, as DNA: TGCGCCAGCGGGGACACTCGCAATCAGCCCCAGCATTTT.

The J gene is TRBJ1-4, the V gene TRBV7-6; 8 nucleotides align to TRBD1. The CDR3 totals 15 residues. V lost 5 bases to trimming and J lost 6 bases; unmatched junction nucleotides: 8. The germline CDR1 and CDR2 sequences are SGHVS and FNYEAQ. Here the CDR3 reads CASSGNRGSHEKLFF. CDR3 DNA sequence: TGTGCCAGCAGCGGGAACAGGGGGTCTCATGAAAAACTGTTTTTT.

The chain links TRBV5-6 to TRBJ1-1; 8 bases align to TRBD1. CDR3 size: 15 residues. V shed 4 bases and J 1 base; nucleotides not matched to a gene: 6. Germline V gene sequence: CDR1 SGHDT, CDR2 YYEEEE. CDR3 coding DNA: TGTGCCAGCAGCCTGGGACAGGTCAAGAACACTGAAGCTTTCTTT. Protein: CASSLGQVKNTEAFF.